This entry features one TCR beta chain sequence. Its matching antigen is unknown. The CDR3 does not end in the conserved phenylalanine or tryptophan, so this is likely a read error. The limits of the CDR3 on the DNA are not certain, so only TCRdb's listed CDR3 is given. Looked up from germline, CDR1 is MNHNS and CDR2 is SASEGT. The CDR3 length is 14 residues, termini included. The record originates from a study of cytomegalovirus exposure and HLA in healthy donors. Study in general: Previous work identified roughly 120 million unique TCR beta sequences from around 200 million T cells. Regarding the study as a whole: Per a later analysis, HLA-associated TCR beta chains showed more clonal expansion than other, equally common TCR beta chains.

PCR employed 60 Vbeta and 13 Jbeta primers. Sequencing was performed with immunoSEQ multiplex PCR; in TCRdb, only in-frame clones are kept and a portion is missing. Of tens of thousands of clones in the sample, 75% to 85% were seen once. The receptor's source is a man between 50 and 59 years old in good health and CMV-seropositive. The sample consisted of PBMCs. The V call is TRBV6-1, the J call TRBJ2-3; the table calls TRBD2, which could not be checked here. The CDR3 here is CASSRSPSGSVLDL.